The next 24 T cell receptor beta chains were all read from a single sample in a study of a mutant IDH1 vaccine in newly diagnosed glioma. The time point was: week 5, during vaccination. Vaccinated patients received 300 ug of mutant IDH1 20-mer peptide per dose, with topical imiquimod. Their antigens remain unidentified. Some clones are missing from TCRdb's copy, which holds only in-frame ones; the method was immunoSEQ multiplex PCR. The sample records 30,000 to 40,000 clones, approximately 80% being singletons. Specimen: PBMCs, collected from a glioma patient whose treatment included an IDH1 peptide vaccine. Receptors were obtained from a man in his fifties with glioma.

V is TRBV7-2 and J is TRBJ2-5; no clear D. Trimming shortened V by 3 bases and J by 6 bases, and 14 bases separated the two germline ends. The CDR3 is 14 residues long. CDR1 is SGHTA, CDR2 FQGNSA, per germline. The CDR3 DNA reads TGTGCCAGCAGCTTGCCACGGGCTCTAAAGACCCAGTACTTC. This sequence encodes CASSLPRALKTQYF.

This chain links TRBV21-1 with TRBJ2-7; the table's TRBD1 call for D was not verified on the DNA. TRBV21-1 is flagged as a pseudogene. This CDR3 is built from 18 residues. For the CDR3, the DNA is TGTGCCAGCAGCAACCGGACAGGGAACGGGGCTGGGGCCTACGAGCAGTACTTC. It specifies CASSNRTGNGAGAYEQYF.

The rearrangement joins TRBV7-2 to TRBJ2-1; TRBD2 matches at 9 bases. Per the germline V gene, CDR1 is SGHTA and CDR2 is FQGNSA. CDR3 length: 19 residues. Unmatched junction bases numbered 9, after V lost 0 bases and J lost 0 bases. The CDR3 nucleotides are TGTGCCAGCAGCTTAGCTATGCGGGGGGGCCCCAGCTCCTACAATGAGCAGTTCTTC. Encoded protein: CASSLAMRGGPSSYNEQFF. Looking up the rest from reference TRBV7-2 and TRBJ2-1 gives the full variable domain: GAGVSQSPSNKVTEKGKDVELRCDPISGHTALYWYRQSLGQGLEFLIYFQGNSAPDKSGLPSDRFSAERTGGSVSTLTIQRTQQEDSAVYLCASSLAMRGGPSSYNEQFFGPGTRLTVL.

This clone occurred a few times. The chain employs TRBV7-8 and TRBJ1-1, with 8 bases aligning to TRBD1. V lost 5 bases and J lost 10; bases outside the gene matches: 6. CDR3 length equals 12 residues. Germline loops: CDR1 SGHVS, CDR2 FQNEAQ. The CDR3 spells CASSPRTGRAFF. CDR3 in DNA: TGTGCCAGCAGCCCCAGGACAGGGCGAGCTTTCTTT.

This clone was found a few times. The chain links TRBV4-1 to TRBJ2-7; D call uncertain. The CDR3 is made up of 14 amino acids. V dropped 4 bases and J dropped 1 base, with 11 bases sitting between them. Germline V gives CDR1 MGHRA, CDR2 YSYEKL. CDR3 nucleotides: TGCGCCAGCAGCCCCTGGAGTGGGTCCTACGAGCAGTACTTC. Its protein product is CASSPWSGSYEQYF.

This rearrangement joins TRBV11-2 to TRBJ1-1; D gene ambiguous. The CDR3 extends over 15 amino acids. Germline values: CDR1 SGHAT, CDR2 FQNNGV. V was clipped by 1 base and J by 0 bases, with 9 bases between them. DNA of the CDR3: TGTGCCAGCAGCTTAGGGCCGGTTTTGAACACTGAAGCTTTCTTT. This translates into CASSLGPVLNTEAFF.

The CDR3 reads CASSPPAGANVLTF. Here the CDR3 DNA reads TGTGCCAGCTCACCACCCGCAGGGGCCAACGTCCTGACTTTC. The gene calls are TRBV18 and TRBJ2-6; D uncertain. V lost 0 bases and J lost 4, with 4 bases in between. In germline, CDR1 is KGHSH, CDR2 LQKENI. This CDR3 spans 14 amino acids.

The gene calls are TRBV25-1 and TRBJ1-1; perhaps TRBD1 as D (6 bases). Between the trimmed V and J ends, which lost 6 bases and 1 base, there was a span of 9 bases. Germline loops: CDR1 MGHDK, CDR2 SYGVNS. The length of the CDR3 is 13 residues. CDR3 DNA: TGTGCCAGCAGCAGGGGCCGGAACACTGAAGCTTTCTTT. This encodes CASSRGRNTEAFF.

The chain combines TRBV6-4 with TRBJ1-5; D is unclear. CDR1 is MRHNA, CDR2 SNTAGT, per germline. The CDR3 totals 13 residues. Trimming removed 5 bases from V and 5 bases from J, with 10 bases in between. This CDR3 reads CASSRTVDQPQHF. The CDR3 DNA reads TGTGCCAGCAGTAGGACGGTGGATCAGCCCCAGCATTTT.

The chain employs TRBV7-2 and TRBJ2-1; 7 bases are a match to TRBD2. CDR1 and CDR2 (germline): SGHTA, FQGNSA. V dropped 1 base and J dropped 7; count of bases not matched to a gene: 10. The CDR3 sequence is 16 residues long. The CDR3 spells CASSLVGGGTSNEQFF. The CDR3, as DNA: TGTGCCAGCAGCTTAGTCGGCGGGGGAACGTCGAATGAGCAGTTCTTC.

This clone showed up just a few times. The chain links TRBV18 to TRBJ1-5, with D tentatively TRBD1 (6 bases). The CDR3 sequence is 16 residues long. V gave up 2 bases and J gave up 3 bases, with 14 bases separating them. Germline V gene lookup returns CDR1 KGHSH and CDR2 LQKENI. CDR3 amino acids: CASSPRGAEVNQPQHF. CDR3 nucleotides: TGTGCCAGCTCACCAAGGGGGGCAGAGGTCAATCAGCCCCAGCATTTT.

The chain is built from TRBV6-1 and TRBJ1-5, with 8 nucleotides matching TRBD1. The trim removed 8 bases at V and 3 bases at J, leaving 9 bases unmatched. This CDR3 has 15 residues. Germline V CDR1 and CDR2: MNHNS, SASEGT. The CDR3 DNA reads as TGTGCCAGCGGACACCGGACAGGGACCAATCAGCCCCAGCATTTT. It yields the protein CASGHRTGTNQPQHF.

This chain uses TRBV7-9 with TRBJ1-1; D not resolved. With 3 bases removed from V and 10 bases from J, the gap between germline ends came to 15 bases. The CDR3 is 13 residues long. Germline V gene sequence: CDR1 SEHNR, CDR2 FQNEAQ (reference sequence). The CDR3 DNA reads as TGTGCCAGCAGCTTTGGACGGGAAAAGAGAGCTTTCTTT. Translated, it gives CASSFGREKRAFF.

This clone appeared a single time. The chain joins TRBV5-4 to TRBJ1-2; TRBD1 matches at 11 bases. This CDR3 is built from 17 residues. CDR1 and CDR2 (germline): SGHNT, YYREEE (reference sequence). Trimming cost V 4 bases and J 0 bases; bases outside gene matches: 8. The CDR3 DNA is TGTGCCAGCAGCCCCGGGACAGGGGGAGCAGCTAACTATGGCTACACCTTC. It is translated as CASSPGTGGAANYGYTF.

This chain joins TRBV6-6 and TRBJ1-2; 7 nucleotides line up with TRBD1. Unmatched junction bases numbered 9, after V lost 5 bases and J lost 3 bases. CDR1 MNHNY and CDR2 SVGAGI come from the germline V gene (reference sequence). The CDR3 covers 15 residues. The CDR3 reads CASSNPRGTDYGYTF. The DNA of the CDR3 is TGTGCCAGCAGTAACCCCAGGGGGACAGACTATGGCTACACCTTC.

CDR3 coding DNA: TGTGCCTGGAACCGACCGAACACTGAAGCTTTCTTT. Translation gives CAWNRPNTEAFF. The rearrangement joins TRBV30 to TRBJ1-1, with unresolved D. The CDR3 runs 12 residues. Germline assignment: CDR1 GTSNPN and CDR2 SVGIG (reference sequence). V lost 4 bases to trimming and J lost 1 base, with 7 bases between them. The complete variable domain, with remaining parts taken from reference TRBV30 and TRBJ1-1, reads SQTIHQWPATLVQPVGSPLSLECTVEGTSNPNLYWYRQAAGRGLQLLFYSVGIGQISSEVPQNLSASRPQDRQFILSSKKLLLSDSGFYLCAWNRPNTEAFFGQGTRLTVV.

V is TRBV18 and J is TRBJ1-5; 7 bases agree with TRBD1. With V trimmed by 3 bases and J by 2 bases, 1 base remained unmatched. This CDR3 is built from 14 residues. Germline assignment: CDR1 KGHSH and CDR2 LQKENI. The CDR3 DNA is TGTGCCAGCTCACCTGACAGGGGCAATCAGCCCCAGCATTTT. Translating it yields CASSPDRGNQPQHF.

The table lists this clone with a few counts. The genes are TRBV27 and TRBJ2-5; D remains ambiguous. This CDR3 region has 13 residues. Germline V gene data show CDR1 as MNHEY and CDR2 as SMNVEV (reference sequence). V lost 4 bases and J 1 base, leaving 7 bases between the germline ends. In DNA, the CDR3 is TGTGCCAGCAGTTACGTGGCCCAAGAGACCCAGTACTTC. It specifies CASSYVAQETQYF.

The chain is built from TRBV27 and TRBJ2-5, with D maybe TRBD1 (5 bases). The V gene lost 3 bases and the J gene lost 1 base, with 9 bases spanning the gap. The CDR3 runs to 14 residues. CDR1 and CDR2 from the germline V gene are MNHEY and SMNVEV (reference sequence). The CDR3 sequence: CASSFSRAQETQYF. CDR3 bases: TGTGCCAGCAGTTTCTCCAGGGCCCAAGAGACCCAGTACTTC.

The rearrangement links TRBV18 to TRBJ2-2; no definite D call. The CDR3 runs 11 residues. The V and J ends lost 6 bases and 7 bases respectively, with 6 bases between them. Germline V gene lookup returns CDR1 KGHSH and CDR2 LQKENI. As DNA, the CDR3 is TGTGCCAGCTCCCAAGGCGGGGAGCTGTTTTTT. This codes for CASSQGGELFF.

This sequence joins TRBV29-1 and TRBJ2-1; tentatively, D is TRBD1 or TRBD2 (6 bases each). The CDR3 consists of 14 residues. The germline V gene encodes CDR1 SQVTM and CDR2 ANQGSEA. Trimming stripped 3 bases from V and 11 bases from J, with 20 bases between. The CDR3 sequence: CSVEGAAGQGKQFF. CDR3 DNA sequence: TGCAGCGTTGAGGGTGCAGCGGGCCAGGGGAAGCAGTTCTTC.

The rearrangement joins TRBV7-9 to TRBJ2-4, with D possibly matching TRBD2 (5 bases). V was clipped by 5 bases and J by 2 bases, with 19 bases between them. The germline CDR1 and CDR2 sequences are SEHNR and FQNEAQ (reference sequence). The CDR3 runs 17 residues. Here the CDR3 DNA reads TGTGCCAGCAGCCCCTTTGGATGGGGAGACTCCAAAAACATTCAGTACTTC. It translates to CASSPFGWGDSKNIQYF.

In this sample, this clone turned up a few times. V is TRBV5-4 and J is TRBJ1-1; a possible D gene is TRBD1 (6 bases). The CDR3 consists of 13 residues. V was pared by 5 bases and J by 0 bases, with 8 bases between. CDR1 is SGHNT and CDR2 is YYREEE in the germline V gene (reference sequence). In DNA, the CDR3 is TGTGCCAGCAGGGGACACCTGAACACTGAAGCTTTCTTT. It codes for CASRGHLNTEAFF.

This sequence joins TRBV29-1 and TRBJ2-7, with D unresolved. Germline CDR1 SQVTM, CDR2 ANQGSEA. This CDR3 region has 11 residues. Trimming cost V 6 bases and J 7 bases, with 13 bases left between them. The CDR3 DNA follows: TGCAGCGTAAAACCGGGCCCAGAGCAGTACTTC. Its translation is CSVKPGPEQYF.